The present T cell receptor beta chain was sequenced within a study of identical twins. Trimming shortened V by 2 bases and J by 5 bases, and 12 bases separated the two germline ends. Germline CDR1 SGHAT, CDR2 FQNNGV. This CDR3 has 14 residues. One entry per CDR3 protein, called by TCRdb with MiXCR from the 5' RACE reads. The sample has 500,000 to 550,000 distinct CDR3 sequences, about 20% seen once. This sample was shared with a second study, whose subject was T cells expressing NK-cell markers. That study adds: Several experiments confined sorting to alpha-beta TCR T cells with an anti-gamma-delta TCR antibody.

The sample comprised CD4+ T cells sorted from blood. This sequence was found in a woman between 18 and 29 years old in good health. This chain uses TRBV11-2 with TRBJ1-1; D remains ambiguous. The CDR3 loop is CASSLNPRWTEAFF. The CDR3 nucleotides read TGTGCCAGCAGCTTAAATCCTCGGTGGACTGAAGCTTTCTTT.